This T cell receptor (beta chain) stems from a study of T cell responses to AZD1222 COVID-19 vaccine. Assay: immunoSEQ multiplex PCR; the TCRdb copy retains only in-frame clones and omits some. The table lists 75,000 to 95,000 clones, under 90% of them singletons. From germline, CDR1 is SGHAT and CDR2 FQNNGV. Trimming pared 1 base from V and 6 bases from J, leaving 15 bases between. This CDR3 region has 16 residues. This clone has only one observation. V usage is TRBV11-2 and J usage is TRBJ2-2; D possibly corresponds to TRBD2 (5 bases). This TCR was sampled from an adult in good health. The input for sequencing was peripheral blood, taken on day 0 of MenACWY control vaccination. CDR3 sequence (DNA): TGTGCCAGCAGCTTAGTAGCGCGGTTTTTGGCCGGGGAGCTGTTTTTT. Amino acid sequence: CASSLVARFLAGELFF.